The 17 T cell receptor beta chains in this list originate from one sample, sequenced in a study of T cells in Graves' hyperthyroidism and ophthalmopathy. Researchers took RNA transcripts and amplified the TCR beta CDR3 regions from them. HTBI primers were the set used in a first-round RT-PCR of the TCR CDR3. TCRdb reprocessed the multiplex PCR reads with MiXCR, giving one entry per CDR3 protein. The sample yields about 420,000 distinct CDR3 sequences, roughly an eighth seen once. Sequencing was done on a sample of blood. The source of these receptors is a woman between 18 and 29 years old with Graves' hyperthyroidism.

This clonotype was recorded at least ten times. This chain connects TRBV30 to TRBJ1-2; D might be TRBD1 (6 bases). The length of the CDR3 is 14 residues. Trimming pared 5 bases from V and 6 bases from J, leaving 19 bases between. The germline CDR1 and CDR2 sequences are GTSNPN and SVGIG (reference sequence). The CDR3 loop is CAWERSAGGHGYTF. The CDR3 nucleotides read TGTGCCTGGGAAAGGTCGGCGGGGGGCCATGGCTACACCTTC.

The CDR3 loop reads CASSLDRVYNSPLHF. The CDR3 DNA is TGTGCCAGCAGCCTAGACAGGGTATATAATTCACCCCTCCACTTT. The chain links TRBV7-8 to TRBJ1-6; TRBD1 agrees at 7 bases. Germline CDR1 is SGHVS and CDR2 is FQNEAQ. The CDR3 spans 15 residues. V gave up 5 bases and J gave up 4 bases; unmatched junction bases: 5.

V and J are TRBV3-1 and TRBJ1-6; D is unclear. The germline V gene has CDR1 LGHDT and CDR2 YNNKEL (reference sequence). Trimming took off 1 base at V and 9 bases at J, with 10 bases between the two ends. The CDR3 sequence is 14 residues long. The CDR3 region has the DNA TGTGCCAGCAGCCAAGTAGCAGAGGGTTCACCCCTCCACTTT. Protein product: CASSQVAEGSPLHF.

This clonotype was seen only a few times. A much larger clone is a single base away; this may be a read error. The V gene is TRBV5-1, the J gene TRBJ2-1, with D unresolved. V dropped 3 bases and J dropped 0 bases, with 10 bases sitting between them. Germline V gene data show CDR1 as SGHRS and CDR2 as YFSETQ. CDR3 length: 15 residues. As DNA, the CDR3 is TGCGCCAGCAGCTCACCAGCGAGCTCCTACAATGAGCAGTTCTTC. Protein sequence: CASSSPASSYNEQFF.

This clonotype has at least ten counts. The chain joins TRBV28 to TRBJ2-1; no definite D call. V gave up 5 bases and J gave up 6 bases, with 20 bases separating them. Germline CDR1 and CDR2: MDHEN and SYDVKM. This CDR3 has 16 amino acids. The CDR3 DNA is TGTGCCAGCAGTCCTCGTCTGGGTCAGAACCCCAATGAGCAGTTCTTC. Translated, it gives CASSPRLGQNPNEQFF.

This clonotype was counted many times. The chain employs TRBV6-2 or TRBV6-3 and TRBJ2-2, with unresolved D. The CDR3 has 12 residues. Germline assignment: CDR1 MNHEY and CDR2 SVGEGT. V lost 4 bases and J 3 bases, leaving 3 bases between the germline ends. For the CDR3, the DNA is TGTGCCAGCAGTTCATACACCGGGGAGCTGTTTTTT. Protein sequence: CASSSYTGELFF.

This chain connects TRBV7-2 to TRBJ1-6, with 8 positions matching TRBD1. The V and J ends lost 3 bases and 9 bases, in that order; junction bases with no gene match: 7. Germline CDR1 is SGHTA and CDR2 is FQGNSA. This CDR3 region has 15 residues. CDR3 in DNA: TGTGCCAGCAGCTTTATCAGGGGGCGCGTTTCACCCCTCCACTTT. Translated: CASSFIRGRVSPLHF.

Concerning this clonotype: The junction differs from germline at one of its ends, possibly a read error. This sequence joins TRBV13 and TRBJ2-5; 11 nucleotides match TRBD2. The CDR3 sequence is 16 residues long. Germline-derived CDR1 and CDR2 are PRHDT and FYEKMQ (reference sequence). CDR3 protein: CASSLGTSGHQETQYF. The CDR3 nucleotides read TGTGCCAGCAGCTTGGGGACTAGCGGACACCAAGAGACCCAGTACTTT.

This clonotype was seen ten or more times. The chain couples TRBV7-9 to TRBJ2-5, with D possibly being TRBD2 (5 bases). Trimming pared 1 base from V and 4 bases from J, leaving 10 bases between. The CDR3 extends over 14 amino acids. Germline CDR1 SEHNR, CDR2 FQNEAQ (reference sequence). The CDR3 DNA follows: TGTGCCAGCAGCTTAGTGGGCGGGTCAGAGACCCAGTACTTC. As protein: CASSLVGGSETQYF.

This chain uses TRBV7-2 with TRBJ1-4; possible D gene TRBD1, 6 bases. The V end was cut by 3 bases, the J end by 5 bases, with 13 bases between. In germline, CDR1 is SGHTA, CDR2 FQGNSA. This CDR3 comprises 15 residues. The CDR3 DNA follows: TGTGCCAGCAGCTTGGTACGGGGGCGGAATGAAAAACTGTTTTTT. It yields the protein CASSLVRGRNEKLFF.

This clonotype was seen repeatedly, ten times or more. The V gene is TRBV28, the J gene TRBJ2-7, with unresolved D. There are 13 residues in the CDR3. The germline V and J ends were trimmed by 4 bases and 1 base, with 8 bases remaining between them. The germline V gene has CDR1 MDHEN and CDR2 SYDVKM. CDR3: CASSSSPSYEQYF. CDR3 sequence (DNA): TGTGCCAGCAGTTCAAGTCCATCCTACGAGCAGTACTTC.

The table lists this clonotype with many counts. V usage is TRBV13 and J usage is TRBJ2-1; possibly TRBD1 or TRBD2 for D (6 bases each). Trimming stripped 5 bases from V and 2 bases from J, with 13 bases between. There are 15 residues in the CDR3. Germline lookup yields CDR1 PRHDT and CDR2 FYEKMQ (reference sequence). CDR3 protein: CASSPQGGTYNEQFF. The CDR3, as DNA: TGTGCCAGCAGCCCCCAAGGGGGGACCTACAATGAGCAGTTCTTC.

Concerning this clonotype itself: A read error is possible here, since a much larger clone lies one base away. The chain couples TRBV20-1 to TRBJ2-3; TRBD2 matches at 8 bases. The CDR3 covers 13 residues. In germline, CDR1 is DFQATT, CDR2 SNEGSKA (reference sequence). V shed 3 bases and J 2 bases; nucleotides not matched to a gene: 1. In DNA, the CDR3 is TGCAGTGCTAGCGGGAGGGACACAGATACGCAGTATTTT. Encoded protein: CSASGRDTDTQYF.

This clonotype came up many times. CDR3: CASSLNRGDEQYF. The CDR3 DNA follows: TGTGCCAGCAGTTTGAACAGGGGCGACGAGCAGTACTTC. The V call is TRBV12-3 or TRBV12-4, the J call TRBJ2-7; 7 bases are a match to TRBD1. The CDR3 is 13 amino acids. The junction had 4 bases not matched to a gene; V was cut back by 3 bases and J by 5 bases.

The chain employs TRBV3-1 and TRBJ2-3; 10 bases agree with TRBD2. The germline V gene has CDR1 LGHDT and CDR2 YNNKEL (reference sequence). The CDR3 has 18 residues. The V segment lost 0 bases and the J segment 5 bases; nucleotides outside the gene matches: 11. CDR3 coding DNA: TGTGCCAGCAGCCAAGATTTTTGGACTAGCGGTCTTAGAGATACGCAGTATTTT. As protein: CASSQDFWTSGLRDTQYF.

This clonotype was detected many times. The gene calls are TRBV12-3 or TRBV12-4 and TRBJ1-2; D remains unclear. The CDR3 covers 13 residues. The V and J ends lost 5 bases and 3 bases respectively, with 10 bases between them. Here the CDR3 DNA reads TGTGCCAGCAGTGTTACCGGGGACTATGGCTACACCTTC. Translated, it gives CASSVTGDYGYTF.

This clonotype was detected a few times. V is TRBV28 and J is TRBJ1-4, with D unclear. V was cut by 8 bases and J by 11 bases, with 21 bases left in between. CDR1 MDHEN and CDR2 SYDVKM come from the germline V gene. CDR3 length: 14 amino acids. The CDR3 DNA sequence: TGTGCCAGCGACGATGTCCGGGCCCCTACTAAACTGTTTTTT. Translation: CASDDVRAPTKLFF.